This T cell receptor beta chain was documented in a study of graft-versus-host responses after intestinal transplantation. At the level of the study: Isolated intestinal, liver-intestinal, or multivisceral transplants were what recipients had. Uniformly, recipients were administered anti-thymocyte globulin induction with subsequent tacrolimus and steroids for 2 to 3 years. General observations from the study: Where graft-donor T cell macrochimerism was present, patients had high graft-versus-host to host-versus-graft clonal ratios in allografts.

Measured with immunoSEQ multiplex PCR; TCRdb has only the in-frame clones, and not every one. Found here are under 2,000 clones, under 95% of them singletons; the top ten hold 2.5%. CDR3 length: 14 residues. Trimming at V came to 5 bases and at J to 6 bases, leaving 8 bases not matched to a gene. Germline-derived CDR1 and CDR2 are MNHEY and SVGAGI. As regards this clone: The target antigen is unknown.

V and J are TRBV6-5 and TRBJ2-7, with 9 nucleotides matching TRBD2. The source was PBMCs, collected 16 days after intestinal transplant. This receptor was taken from a human patient who received an intestinal transplant, so some T cells may come from the graft donor. The CDR3 DNA is TGTGCCAGCAGTATAGCGGGAGCTACGAGCGAGCAGTACTTC. Its protein product is CASSIAGATSEQYF.